These 17 T cell receptor beta chains were sequenced from one sample in a study of cytomegalovirus exposure and HLA in healthy donors. PCR was performed using 60 Vbeta and 13 Jbeta primers. Measured with immunoSEQ multiplex PCR; TCRdb has only the in-frame clones, and not every one. The data contain some 170,000 clones, roughly 70% of them seen just once; the ten biggest clones take up 2.5% to 3.5%. The sequenced sample was PBMCs. These receptors originate from a woman in her 50s in good health and CMV-seropositive.

The CDR3 protein is CASSLVLRGGSKNIQYF. The CDR3 DNA reads TGTGCCAGCAGCTTAGTTTTGCGGGGGGGTTCTAAAAACATTCAGTACTTC. This chain connects TRBV7-8 to TRBJ2-4; 9 bases agree with TRBD2. The junction had 8 bases not matched to a gene; V was cut back by 1 base and J by 4 bases. Germline CDR1 is SGHVS and CDR2 is FQNEAQ. This CDR3 is 17 amino acids long.

The rearrangement uses TRBV6-1 and TRBJ2-6, with D tentatively TRBD1 (5 bases). V was cut by 6 bases and J by 2 bases, with 11 bases left in between. The CDR3 is 15 residues long. Germline-derived CDR1 and CDR2 are MNHNS and SASEGT. The chain's CDR3 is CASSRRGAGANVLTF. Written as DNA, the CDR3 is TGTGCCAGCAGCCGAAGGGGCGCTGGGGCCAACGTCCTGACTTTC.

The rearrangement joins TRBV29-1 to TRBJ2-3, with 7 positions matching TRBD1. The CDR3 consists of 14 residues. The J segment lost 4 bases and the V segment lost 4 bases, leaving 8 bases of the junction unmatched. The germline V gene has CDR1 SQVTM and CDR2 ANQGSEA. CDR3 sequence: CSVVRGTASDTQYF. CDR3 nucleotides: TGCAGCGTTGTCAGAGGGACAGCGTCAGATACGCAGTATTTT.

The chain is built from TRBV6-5 and TRBJ2-5, with 10 bases that match TRBD2. V shed 0 bases, J shed 5 bases, and the junction held 6 bases outside the gene matches. This CDR3 spans 16 amino acids. Germline CDR1 is MNHEY and CDR2 is SVGAGI. The CDR3 DNA reads as TGTGCCAGCAGTTACTCGAAGCGGGGGGGCGAGGAGACCCAGTACTTC. As protein: CASSYSKRGGEETQYF.

Only a few counts were recorded for this clone. The chain is built from TRBV7-7 and TRBJ2-2, with 15 bases lining up with TRBD2. Per the germline V gene, CDR1 is SSHAT and CDR2 is FNYEAQ (reference sequence). Trimming at V came to 4 bases and at J to 4 bases, leaving 7 bases not matched to a gene. This CDR3 spans 18 amino acids. CDR3 sequence: CASSSGLAGGPSTGELFF. CDR3 nucleotides: TGTGCCAGCAGCTCCGGACTAGCGGGGGGGCCGAGCACCGGGGAGCTGTTTTTT.

The chain is built from TRBV7-9 and TRBJ1-1; D possibly corresponds to TRBD1 (6 bases). The germline V and J ends were trimmed by 8 bases and 0 bases, with 13 bases remaining between them. The length of the CDR3 is 14 residues. In germline, CDR1 is SEHNR, CDR2 FQNEAQ (reference sequence). The CDR3: CASFNGQMNTEAFF. CDR3 in DNA: TGTGCCAGCTTCAACGGACAGATGAACACTGAAGCTTTCTTT.

This sequence joins TRBV2 and TRBJ2-4, with TRBD1 as a possible D gene (5 bases). Germline loops: CDR1 SNHLY, CDR2 FYNNEI. This CDR3 spans 15 amino acids. V was cut by 6 bases and J by 0 bases, with 12 bases left in between. The CDR3 here is CASRKGLLAKNIQYF. The CDR3 coding sequence is TGTGCCAGCAGGAAGGGGTTGCTAGCCAAAAACATTCAGTACTTC.

In this sample, this clone turned up a few times. The chain recombines TRBV27 with TRBJ2-2, with a weak D call TRBD1 (6 bases). The CDR3 spans 14 residues. V lost 5 bases and J 7 bases, leaving 14 bases between the germline ends. Germline V gene sequence: CDR1 MNHEY, CDR2 SMNVEV (reference sequence). CDR3: CASSPQGKFGELFF. CDR3 sequence (DNA): TGTGCCAGCAGTCCTCAGGGGAAATTCGGGGAGCTGTTTTTT.

The rearrangement uses TRBV2 and TRBJ1-1, with D unresolved. The CDR3 spans 13 residues. V was cut by 7 bases and J by 4 bases, with 13 bases left in between. Germline V gene sequence: CDR1 SNHLY, CDR2 FYNNEI. The CDR3 protein is CASKVEGPTEAFF. DNA for the CDR3: TGTGCCAGCAAAGTGGAGGGCCCCACTGAAGCTTTCTTT.

This clone was counted a few times. The chain recombines TRBV4-1 with TRBJ1-1; D not certain. The CDR3 contains 13 residues. V was pared by 6 bases and J by 5 bases, with 13 bases between. Per germline, CDR1 MGHRA and CDR2 YSYEKL. In DNA, the CDR3 is TGCGCCAGCAGTCCGCGAGACGGGACTGAAGCTTTCTTT. Residues: CASSPRDGTEAFF.

The rearrangement uses TRBV6-1 and TRBJ2-5; D possibly corresponds to TRBD1 (6 bases). The CDR3 is 14 amino acids. CDR1 and CDR2 (germline): MNHNS, SASEGT. The V and J ends lost 7 bases and 2 bases respectively, with 14 bases between them. CDR3 protein: CASIKRTVQETQYF. The CDR3 DNA is TGTGCCAGCATCAAAAGGACAGTTCAAGAGACCCAGTACTTC.

The chain links TRBV18 to TRBJ1-2, with TRBD1 matching 8 bases. The length of the CDR3 is 17 residues. With V trimmed by 1 base and J by 7 bases, 14 bases remained unmatched. Germline lookup yields CDR1 KGHSH and CDR2 LQKENI. CDR3 nucleotides: TGTGCCAGCTCACCACTTTCAGGGGGCGAGGACGTAGGTGGCTACACCTTC. Translation gives CASSPLSGGEDVGGYTF.

A few counts support this clone. The rearrangement joins TRBV10-3 to TRBJ2-5; D call uncertain. CDR1 and CDR2 (germline): ENHRY, SYGVKD. V was pared by 5 bases and J by 5 bases, with 9 bases between. The CDR3 is 12 amino acids. CDR3 region: CAISSDGETQYF. DNA of the CDR3: TGTGCCATCAGTTCTGACGGGGAGACCCAGTACTTC.

V and J are TRBV11-2 and TRBJ2-1; D is perhaps TRBD1 (6 bases). Germline CDR1 reads SGHAT; CDR2 reads FQNNGV. The CDR3 sequence is 15 residues long. V was shortened by 2 bases and J by 5 bases, with 13 bases between the two germline ends. The CDR3 region is CASSLSRGDHNEQFF. DNA for the CDR3: TGTGCCAGCAGCTTAAGCAGGGGAGATCACAATGAGCAGTTCTTC. Looking up the rest from reference TRBV11-2 and TRBJ2-1 gives the full variable domain: EAGVAQSPRYKIIEKRQSVAFWCNPISGHATLYWYQQILGQGPKLLIQFQNNGVVDDSQLPKDRFSAERLKGVDSTLKIQPAKLEDSAVYLCASSLSRGDHNEQFFGPGTRLTVL.

On this clone: One end of the junction is discordant with germline, which a read error may explain. The CDR3 region has the DNA TGTGCCAGCAGTGATCCCCACCGACTAGCGGGGTCCTACGAGCTGTACTTC. It is translated as CASSDPHRLAGSYELYF. The chain joins TRBV6-1 to TRBJ2-7, with 11 nucleotides matching TRBD2. The V gene's germline CDR1 is MNHNS and CDR2 SASEGT. The CDR3 sequence is 17 residues long.

The V gene is TRBV14, the J gene TRBJ2-2; D ambiguous. Germline V gives CDR1 SGHDN, CDR2 FVKESK. There are 13 residues in the CDR3. The germline V and J ends were trimmed by 3 bases and 2 bases, with 4 bases remaining between them. CDR3 residues: CASSHYNTGELFF. CDR3 bases: TGTGCCAGCAGCCACTATAACACCGGGGAGCTGTTTTTT. Full variable domain (remainder filled in from reference TRBV14 and TRBJ2-2): EAGVTQFPSHSVIEKGQTVTLRCDPISGHDNLYWYRRVMGKEIKFLLHFVKESKQDESGMPNNRFLAERTGGTYSTLKVQPAELEDSGVYFCASSHYNTGELFFGEGSRLTVL.

The gene calls are TRBV2 and TRBJ1-2; TRBD1 matches 11 bases. CDR3 length: 13 residues. The germline V gene encodes CDR1 SNHLY and CDR2 FYNNEI. V shed 5 bases, J shed 8 bases, and the junction held 4 bases outside the gene matches. CDR3 residues: CASSWGQGDGYTF. CDR3 DNA sequence: TGTGCCAGCAGTTGGGGACAGGGGGACGGCTACACCTTC.